Shown below are 22 T cell receptor beta chains from a single sample sequenced in a study of T cells in women clearing cervical HPV infection. Some clones are missing from TCRdb's copy, which holds only in-frame ones; the method was immunoSEQ multiplex PCR. In all, the sample yields 20,000 to 25,000 clones. Sequencing was carried out using blood buffy coat. The receptors derive from a woman between 18 and 70 years old with a cervical HPV16 infection that either progressed to CIN3+ or cleared (not recorded which).

Notes on this clone: The read halts 3 residues ahead of the CDR3 end, with the missing end drawn from the germline J gene. The chain employs TRBV2 and TRBJ1-5, with a weak D call TRBD1 (6 bases). V dropped 5 bases and J dropped 5 bases, with 16 bases sitting between them. This CDR3 is 15 amino acids long. Germline values: CDR1 SNHLY, CDR2 FYNNEI. The CDR3 spells CASSFGTRDHQPQHF. CDR3 bases read: TGTGCCAGCAGTTTCGGGACAAGGGATCATCAGCCC.

This CDR3 reads CASSLGPPGHTAREQYF. The sequenced part of the CDR3 DNA is TGCGCCAGCAGCTTGGGCCCCCCCGGACACACGGCTCGCGAG. The chain recombines TRBV5-1 with TRBJ2-7; tentatively, D is TRBD1 (5 bases). The CDR3 end is not reached by the read, which stops 3 residues before it; the germline J gene fills it in. CDR3 length equals 17 residues. V gave up 0 bases and J gave up 6 bases, with 22 bases separating them. Germline lookup yields CDR1 SGHRS and CDR2 YFSETQ.

In the case of this clone: From the germline J gene comes the end of the CDR3, since the read stops 3 residues before it. The rearrangement joins TRBV19 to TRBJ1-3; D not resolved. The CDR3 spans 14 residues. With 3 bases removed from V and 0 bases from J, the gap between germline ends came to 6 bases. Germline-derived CDR1 and CDR2 are LNHDA and SQIVND (reference sequence). Here the CDR3 reads CASSILRSGNTIYF. The CDR3 DNA, read in part, is TGTGCCAGTAGTATTCTCCGCTCTGGAAACACC. The variable domain in full, with the rest retrieved from reference TRBV19 and TRBJ1-3, is DGGITQSPKYLFRKEGQNVTLSCEQNLNHDAMYWYRQDPGQGLRLIYYSQIVNDFQKGDIAEGYSVSREKKESFPLTVTSAQKNPTAFYLCASSILRSGNTIYFGEGSWLTVV.

For this clone: The CDR3 end lies 3 residues beyond the end of the read and is filled in from the germline J gene. The rearrangement joins TRBV5-1 to TRBJ2-1; 7 bases are a match to TRBD2. Germline-derived CDR1 and CDR2 are SGHRS and YFSETQ. The trim removed 0 bases at V and 7 bases at J, leaving 13 bases unmatched. The CDR3 is 17 amino acids. CDR3 DNA (partial): TGCGCCAGCAGCTTGGCGTTCGGGGGGTCCTGGGGGAATGAG. This sequence encodes CASSLAFGGSWGNE. The full-length CDR3 reads as CASSLAFGGSWGNEQFF.

Notes on this clone: The read stops 3 residues short of the end of the CDR3; the missing end is completed from the germline J gene. The V call is TRBV12-3 or TRBV12-4, the J call TRBJ1-3, with 7 positions matching TRBD1. The V segment lost 5 bases and the J segment 0 bases; nucleotides outside the gene matches: 4. The CDR3 loop spans 15 amino acids. This chain's CDR3 is CASSGQEISGNTIYF. The sequenced CDR3 bases are TGTGCCAGCAGTGGACAGGAGATCTCTGGAAACACC.

The chain's CDR3 is CASSKTSQPQHF. CDR3 bases read: TGTGCCAGCAGCAAGACAAGTCAGCCC. The rearrangement joins TRBV12-3 or TRBV12-4 to TRBJ1-5, with D unresolved. The read finishes 3 residues shy of the CDR3 end, and the germline J gene is used to complete it. There are 12 residues in the CDR3. The V end was cut by 6 bases, the J end by 6 bases, with 9 bases between.

In the case of this clone: The missing CDR3 end, 3 residues past where the read stops, is filled in from the germline J gene. The rearrangement links TRBV2 to TRBJ2-3; 9 bases agree with TRBD1. Unmatched junction bases numbered 5, after V lost 4 bases and J lost 3 bases. CDR1 is SNHLY and CDR2 is FYNNEI in the germline V gene. This CDR3 has 15 residues. This CDR3 is CASSADRGWTDTQYF. CDR3 DNA, as far as it was read: TGTGCCAGCAGTGCCGACAGGGGGTGGACAGATACG.

Worth noting for this clone: The read ends 3 residues shy of where the CDR3 ends; the end is completed using the germline J gene. The chain couples TRBV10-3 to TRBJ2-3; 12 bases line up with TRBD2. The germline CDR1 and CDR2 sequences are ENHRY and SYGVKD. There are 18 residues in the CDR3. The CDR3 is CAISESSFRLAGGHAQYF. The DNA read from the CDR3 is TGTGCCATCAGTGAGTCGAGCTTTAGGCTAGCGGGGGGGCATGCG.

To note about this clone: Read coverage stops 3 residues before the CDR3 terminus; the germline J gene supplies the remainder. This chain uses TRBV2 with TRBJ2-3, with 8 bases identical to TRBD1. CDR1 is SNHLY and CDR2 is FYNNEI in the germline V gene. The CDR3 spans 14 residues. Trimming took 6 bases from V and 3 from J; bases not matched to a gene: 5. CDR3 DNA, as far as it was read: TGTGCCAGCAGGTACAGGGGGTCGACAGATACG. Translating gives CASRYRGSTDT. The complete CDR3 reads CASRYRGSTDTQYF.

Comment on this clone: The read ends 3 residues early relative to the CDR3; the germline J gene fills the gap. The chain combines TRBV25-1 with TRBJ2-3; TRBD1 aligns across 7 bases. This CDR3 spans 14 amino acids. V was pared by 3 bases and J by 4 bases, with 4 bases of the junction left unmatched. CDR1 MGHDK and CDR2 SYGVNS come from the germline V gene. The chain's CDR3 is CASSDKGASDTQYF. The covered CDR3 bases are TGTGCCAGCAGTGATAAGGGGGCCTCAGATACG.

Concerning this clone: The read terminates 3 residues ahead of where the CDR3 ends, so the germline J gene completes it. V gene TRBV5-6 combines with J gene TRBJ1-1; a weak D match, TRBD1 (6 bases). Germline V gene sequence: CDR1 SGHDT, CDR2 YYEEEE. The V and J ends lost 4 bases and 4 bases respectively, with 14 bases between them. The CDR3 is 14 amino acids. The CDR3 protein is CASSPRDTFTEAFF. CDR3 DNA (partial): TGTGCCAGCAGCCCAAGGGACACCTTCACTGAA.

As regards this clone: The read gets to within 3 residues of the CDR3 end, and the germline J gene fills in the rest. This chain uses TRBV4-1 with TRBJ1-2; D is uncertain. Germline-derived CDR1 and CDR2 are MGHRA and YSYEKL. The CDR3 has 14 residues. The V end lost 0 bases, the J end lost 5 bases, and 10 bases lay between the germline ends. CDR3 bases read: TGCGCCAGCAGCCAAGATGTCAGGATTTATGGC. The encoded protein is CASSQDVRIYG. The whole CDR3 reads CASSQDVRIYGYTF.

CDR3 bases read: TGTGCCAGCAGTGAAGGGACAGCACGAGGGGGCAATCAGCCC. Translation: CASSEGTARGGNQP. The complete CDR3 sequence is CASSEGTARGGNQPQHF. The V gene is TRBV2, the J gene TRBJ1-5, with a tentative D call TRBD1 (6 bases). The observed sequence ends 3 residues before the CDR3 terminus, with the missing tail filled in from the germline J gene. Trimming left V 1 base short and J 2 bases short, with 15 bases between. This CDR3 is 17 amino acids long. Germline lookup yields CDR1 SNHLY and CDR2 FYNNEI.

A note on this clone: Read sequence stops 3 residues before the CDR3 end, and the germline J gene provides the missing end. The chain carries TRBV2 and TRBJ2-5, with 7 bases aligning to TRBD2. The CDR3 has 15 residues. Germline CDR1 SNHLY, CDR2 FYNNEI. The junction had 13 bases not matched to a gene; V was cut back by 8 bases and J by 4 bases. CDR3 amino acids: CASDIIGGGLETQYF. CDR3 DNA (partial): TGTGCCAGCGATATCATAGGCGGGGGTTTAGAGACC.

Concerning this clone itself: The CDR3 end lies 3 residues beyond the end of the read and is filled in from the germline J gene. The rearrangement links TRBV10-3 to TRBJ2-5; weak D call: TRBD1 (7 bases). CDR1 is ENHRY, CDR2 SYGVKD, per germline. The V end lost 5 bases, the J end lost 2 bases, and 18 bases lay between the germline ends. This CDR3 has 16 amino acids. The CDR3 region is CAISNFRGTEQETQYF. Incomplete CDR3 DNA: TGTGCCATCAGTAACTTCCGGGGGACAGAGCAAGAGACC.

According to its frequency, this clone is medium-sized. The read falls 3 residues short of the CDR3 end, and the missing part is taken from the germline J gene. The V call is TRBV6-1, the J call TRBJ2-7; 10 nucleotides align to TRBD1. Germline V gene data show CDR1 as MNHNS and CDR2 as SASEGT. V lost 1 base and J lost 0; bases outside the gene matches: 0. This CDR3 contains 15 residues. CDR3 bases read: TGTGCCAGCAGTGAAGGGACAGGGGGCTCCTACGAG. As protein: CASSEGTGGSYE. The CDR3 in its entirety is CASSEGTGGSYEQYF.

Note on this clone: The read stops 3 residues short of the end of the CDR3; the missing end is completed from the germline J gene. The V and J genes are TRBV7-9 and TRBJ1-1; tentative D call: TRBD1 (6 bases). The CDR3 covers 14 residues. V lost 0 bases and J 5 bases, leaving 10 bases between the germline ends. CDR1 and CDR2 from the germline V gene are SEHNR and FQNEAQ (reference sequence). The CDR3 is CASSLAQGRTEAFF. The sequenced CDR3 bases are TGTGCCAGCAGCTTAGCACAGGGCAGAACTGAA.

A word on this clone: With the read ending 3 residues before the CDR3 end, the germline J gene is used to fill in that end. The chain has TRBV5-5 and TRBJ1-5; 10 nucleotides line up with TRBD1. The CDR3 runs to 15 residues. Germline V CDR1 and CDR2: SGHKS, YYEKEE (reference sequence). Trimming took 4 bases from V and 4 from J; bases not matched to a gene: 5. The CDR3 DNA, read in part, is TGTGCCAGCAGCGGAGGGACAGGGGAGAATCAGCCC. This encodes CASSGGTGENQP. The entire CDR3 sequence reads CASSGGTGENQPQHF.

For this clone: The CDR3 end is not reached by the read, which stops 3 residues before it; the germline J gene fills it in. This chain joins TRBV20-1 and TRBJ1-3; D possibly corresponds to TRBD1 (6 bases). The CDR3 is 17 residues long. Trimming pared 4 bases from V and 4 bases from J, leaving 23 bases between. Germline CDR1 reads DFQATT; CDR2 reads SNEGSKA (reference sequence). The CDR3 spells CSAKKTGTSSKGNTIYF. The DNA read from the CDR3 is TGCAGTGCTAAGAAGACCGGGACATCAAGCAAGGGAAACACC.

Details on this clone: The CDR3 end falls 3 residues outside the read, so it is completed with the germline J gene. This chain links TRBV6-2 or TRBV6-3 with TRBJ2-5, with 7 bases identical to TRBD2. In germline, CDR1 is MNHEY, CDR2 SVGEGT. The trim removed 0 bases at V and 2 bases at J, leaving 9 bases unmatched. The CDR3 is made up of 17 amino acids. The CDR3 is CASSYSIERGGQETQYF. The covered CDR3 bases are TGTGCCAGCAGTTACTCGATCGAGCGGGGAGGACAAGAGACC.

Of note for this clone: The CDR3 end falls 3 residues outside the read, so it is completed with the germline J gene. The genes are TRBV5-4 and TRBJ2-5; possible D gene TRBD2, 6 bases. The CDR3 runs 13 residues. The germline V gene has CDR1 SGHNT and CDR2 YYREEE (reference sequence). The V end was cut by 2 bases, the J end by 4 bases, with 9 bases between. CDR3 sequence: CASSFAGGETQYF. The CDR3 DNA, read in part, is TGTGCCAGCAGCTTCGCCGGGGGAGAGACC.

Of note for this clone: The read comes to an end 3 residues before the CDR3 does, leaving the germline J gene to fill in the end. The chain employs TRBV19 and TRBJ2-1, with 7 nucleotides matching TRBD2. Per the germline V gene, CDR1 is LNHDA and CDR2 is SQIVND (reference sequence). This CDR3 contains 15 residues. The junction had 18 bases not matched to a gene; V was cut back by 10 bases and J by 9 bases. The CDR3 is CATRAGTNHRSEQFF. CDR3 DNA, as far as it was read: TGTGCCACTCGAGCCGGGACTAATCATAGGAGTGAG.